This T cell receptor beta chain originates from a study of Graves' ophthalmopathy and Graves' hyperthyroidism. Excluded: other autoimmune disease, uncontrolled infection, pregnancy or lactation. Overall study findings and caveats: The authors also found most expanded thyroid clonotypes above 0.001 frequency in blood. Ophthalmopathy progression prediction by the model yielded a sensitivity of about 68% and a specificity of around 72%.

The CDR3 is 14 residues long. V was clipped by 4 bases and J by 3 bases, with 16 bases between them. CDR1 is SQVTM and CDR2 is ANQGSEA in the germline V gene. Amplification of TCR beta CDR3 regions used RNA transcripts. HTBI primers served in a first-round RT-PCR, which a second-round multiplex PCR followed. Each CDR3 protein is one row after TCRdb ran MiXCR on the multiplex PCR reads. The sample contains some 750,000 distinct CDR3 sequences, around 40% of which appear only once. This clonotype was counted ten times or more. Its target is not known. The chain joins TRBV29-1 to TRBJ2-7, with D uncertain. The source material was peripheral blood. The receptor was isolated from an adult man with Graves' ophthalmopathy. The CDR3 sequence is CSVGVGQVSYEQYF. Written as DNA, the CDR3 is TGCAGCGTTGGGGTCGGGCAGGTTAGCTACGAGCAGTACTTC.